This entry is about one TCR beta chain. This same CDR3 is encoded by further DNA sequences in the sample. Measured with immunoSEQ multiplex PCR; TCRdb has only the in-frame clones, and not every one. The sample lists over 60,000 clones, around four fifths occurring once. The sample comes from a study of blood T cell repertoires in COVID-19. The CDR3 is made up of 14 amino acids. J lost 2 bases, V lost 5 bases, and 6 bases had no gene match. From germline, CDR1 is MDHEN and CDR2 SYDVKM. The sequenced material came from peripheral blood. The V and J genes are TRBV28 and TRBJ2-7; the match to TRBD1 covers 7 bases. The receptor's source is a human donor in a cohort sampled during active COVID-19. This CDR3 is CASSGTGDPYEQYF. For the CDR3, the DNA is TGTGCCAGCAGTGGTACAGGGGATCCCTACGAGCAGTACTTC.